This TCR beta chain appears in the sequencing data of a study of cytomegalovirus exposure and HLA in healthy donors listed by TCRdb under 2017. About the investigation overall: An earlier analysis of about 560 of the donors reported 250 to 300 Gb of sequence data and 117 million unique TCR beta sequences obtained from approximately 180 million T cells. Typing coverage differed by locus: A, B, C, DRB1 and DQB1 were typed in roughly 620-630 donors, DQA1 in about 500, DPA1 in over 600, and DPB1 in 472. Genome-wide SNP genotypes for about 65% of the 666 donors were used in a later genetic analysis, which treated that subset as a discovery cohort. Along with the approximately 700-subject first cohort, a separate validation cohort of over 90 different subjects was used. The genetic ancestry cluster associated with self-reported Caucasian donors included about 81% of the approximately 430 genotyped donors. HLA typing included class I and class II loci at four-digit resolution. Donor age, sex, ethnicity and CMV serostatus were compiled alongside the repertoire data. Roughly 300 gigabases of sequencing data and 75 million to 85 million unique TCR sequences made up an early release that covered several hundred HLA-typed donors. On average, roughly 250,000 unique TCR beta nucleotide sequences were sequenced per donor among 398 genotyped donors of the cohort, with approximately 18% of those sequences being non-productive. Rather than drawing on any new phenotypic data, the later analysis identified candidate immune exposures from TCR beta sequences and the way those sequences occurred across donors. To predict cytomegalovirus infection status, the study brought together high-throughput TCR immunosequencing, statistical association of individual TCRs with disease status, and machine learning. Every repertoire in the discovery cohort had been generated on one and the same sequencing platform. An earlier analysis of around 580 of the donors used high-throughput TCR beta sequencing to judge whether each TCR beta V gene segment behaved as functional or pseudogenic. The study aimed to test whether signatures of past pathogen exposure could be identified by cataloging public T cell receptors. The T cell repertoires of 666 subjects were profiled by immunosequencing and related to cytomegalovirus serostatus. Roughly 5 DR-DQ haplotypes were handled as single units for association and clustering, since linkage in the cohort was strong. A later analysis re-analyzed previously published TCR beta repertoires from 600 to 850 donors and added high-resolution HLA genotyping to study TCR occurrence patterns.

Receptor amplification or capture employed the immunoSEQ multiplex PCR assay. The multiplex PCR relied on a mix of 60 forward primers for TCR Vbeta segments and 13 reverse primers for TCR Jbeta segments. A multiplex PCR assay on genomic DNA amplified the CDR3 region of rearranged TCR beta genes. On the Illumina HiSeq System, the amplified TCR beta libraries were sequenced as 87-base-pair reads. On the study's bioinformatics: A later analysis counted approximately 76 million unique TCR beta chains across the 640 or so repertoires, and 9 million to 14 million of these chains were shared by at least two donors. Raw reads were error-corrected and collapsed into unique sequences by a nearest-neighbor algorithm in which closely related sequences were merged to remove PCR and sequencing errors. Alignment of CDR3 sequences to IMGT reference sequences was used to assign V, D and J gene segments. For a sequence to be retained, at least a six-nucleotide match to both a V gene segment and a J gene segment was required. Rearrangements were classified as productive when the CDR3 lacked stop codons and remained in frame with V and J, and all other rearrangements were classified as non-productive. Following IMGT convention, CDR3 was defined as the stretch from the second conserved V-encoded cysteine up to the conserved J-encoded phenylalanine. Sequences without an unambiguous match to a single V gene segment were excluded from the earlier analysis of about 640 of the donors. An earlier analysis of approximately 590 of the donors classified V segments as functional when productive rearrangements were above 56.7% and as segregating when the standard deviation between donors was above 5%. To diagnose cytomegalovirus status from the catalog of TCR beta chain sequences, a statistical classification framework was built. V and J gene assignment, in a later analysis, came from comparing TCR nucleotide sequences with IMGT/GENE-DB human TR gene sequences. In a later analysis, CDR3 sequences and most-parsimonious VDJ recombination scenarios were assigned using the TCRdist pipeline. In a later analysis, every TCR beta chain was defined by the combination of its CDR3 amino acid sequence and its V-gene family, and reads without a unique V-gene family were dropped. In a later analysis, 500 to 700 highly shared, low-generation-probability nucleotide sequences were removed to address suspected cross-contamination and a sequencing artifact. A later analysis calculated a clonal expansion index for each public chain from normalized within-repertoire ranks of inferred template counts. A later analysis computed generation probabilities with a VDJ recombination model fitted to out-of-frame rearrangements, and checked the results against IGoR. In a later analysis, TCR-TCR, TCR-HLA and TCR-CMV co-occurrence was scored with hypergeometric tests, and a repertoire-size bias correction was applied to TCR pairs. To estimate false discovery rates, a later analysis permuted the HLA or CMV assignments 20 times. A later analysis grouped co-occurring TCRs with DBSCAN, adding TCRdist sequence similarity when clustering within HLA-allele-positive subsets. Co-occurrence clustering excluded repertoires with fewer than 30,000 or more than 120,000 public chains, plus five with anomalous nucleotide sharing. The table was pulled from immuneACCESS by TCRdb, which kept in-frame rearrangements only. Such tables lose some clones; where checked, under half of the loss comes from unresolved V genes, and the rest has no known cause. The V and J calls and clone size come from that table; D and trimming were worked out from the DNA. The sample table records around 98,000 clones; 69% of these occur just once. The top ten constitute around 1.3% of the sample.

In total, 600 or so healthy bone marrow donors made up the cohort. At the time of sampling, every cohort member was nominally healthy, though immune exposures that went unrecorded were likely present. The donor was CMV seronegative and belonged to the group of 352 seronegative cohort members. A peripheral blood sample was provided by each donor, and peripheral blood mononuclear cells were used for TCR beta sequencing. The Qiagen DNeasy Blood Extraction Kit was used to extract genomic DNA from the blood cell samples. About this clone: The antigen it binds to is not known. Base qualities are not provided; no much larger clone lies one nucleotide away.

Beyond this particular receptor, the publication reports: Because HLA typing was unavailable for some donors at each locus, only the typed subset was used in association tests. Most TCR sequences were observed very rarely across donors, whereas some public TCRs were present in many individuals. According to a later analysis, parvovirus B19, influenza, CMV and Epstein-Barr virus appeared linked to several top co-occurrence clusters. Compared with the approximately 670-donor mean, donors in an Asian-associated ancestry cluster had fewer N-insertions in productive TCRs, according to a later genetic analysis. In a later analysis, the rate of TCR association differed among HLA loci, with DRB1 alleles having the most associated TCRs and HLA-C alleles having the fewest. Linkage disequilibrium might explain the correlated functional status among segregating V segments, but an unknown experimental factor could not be excluded. Compared with equally common non-associated chains, HLA-associated TCR beta chains in a later analysis were more clonally expanded and had lower generation probabilities. In this cohort, only TCR beta chains were sequenced, and detectable features were limited by the absence of alpha or paired-chain data. Presence/absence analyses assumed roughly uniform sequencing depth across donors, an assumption that may not hold. The classifier was reported to diagnose cytomegalovirus status with high specificity and sensitivity in both the original cohort and the validation cohort. Most CMV-associated TCR beta chains appeared to be HLA-restricted in a later analysis, and the HLA associations seemed to be driven largely by CMV exposure. In a later analysis, over 15,000 TCR beta sequences were associated with specific HLA alleles at a false discovery rate of 0.05. A further reported finding was that TCR beta sequences accurately predicted the HLA-A and HLA-B alleles for most subjects in the first cohort. Immune exposure information for the cohort was limited to CMV serostatus. In vitro tests confirmed that three of the cytomegalovirus-associated TCR beta chains recognize cytomegalovirus antigens. In an earlier analysis of more than 500 of the donors, most TCR beta V segments appeared in productive rearrangements about 90% or about 30% of the time, broadly matching IMGT annotations. A later genetic analysis associated a missense DCLRE1C variant with V-gene and J-gene trimming of TCR beta chains, and an independent cohort replicated the association. The authors suggested that the approach could potentially be generalized to other disease states and immunological phenotypes. Strong co-occurrence of HLA alleles, especially DR and DQ, made assigning TCR associations to individual alleles difficult. Because counts were too low, seventeen rarely observed V segments, including chromosome 9 orphons, were excluded from the earlier analysis of roughly 580 of the donors. The study listed over 150 TCR beta chains as associated with cytomegalovirus. A group of highly shared sequence variants was considered likely to be a technical artifact of the sequencing pipeline.

What was sequenced was PBMCs. The sequence came from a female donor in good health and CMV-seronegative.

The DNA is as follows: TGTGCCAGCAGCTTCGGGGAAAGCTACGAGCAGTACTTC. Translated, this gives CASSFGESYEQYF. This sequence uses TRBV11-3 and TRBJ2-7; the best D guess is TRBD2, with 5 bases matching. CDR1 and CDR2 are drawn from the germline V gene: SGHNT, YENEEA. From cysteine to phenylalanine, the CDR3 is 13 amino acids long. Just CDR3 DNA is preserved here, 39 bases in frame from base 1. At the junction V is shortened by 3 bases and J by 3 bases, with 9 bases in between.